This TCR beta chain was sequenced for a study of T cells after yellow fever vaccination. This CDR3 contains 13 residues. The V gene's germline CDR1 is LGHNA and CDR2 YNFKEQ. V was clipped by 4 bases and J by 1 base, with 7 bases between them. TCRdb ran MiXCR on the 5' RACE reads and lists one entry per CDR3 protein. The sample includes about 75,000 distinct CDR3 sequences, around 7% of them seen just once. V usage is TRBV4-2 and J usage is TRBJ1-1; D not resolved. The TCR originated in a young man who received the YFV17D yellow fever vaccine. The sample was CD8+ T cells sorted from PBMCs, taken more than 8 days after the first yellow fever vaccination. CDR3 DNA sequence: TGTGCCAGCAGCCGCCACGCGAACACTGAAGCTTTCTTT. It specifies CASSRHANTEAFF.